This TCR beta chain was recorded in a study of T cells after posttransplantation cyclophosphamide. Repertoires were generated with immunoSEQ multiplex PCR, while TCRdb's copy carries only in-frame clones and drops some. The sample is made up of roughly 25,000 clones, none counted only once. Notes on the study in general: TRB clonality was highly associated with recipient CMV seropositivity and reactivation. Skin or GI-infiltrating T cells shared few TRB sequences with blood. Donor CD8+ memory clones often dominated recipient blood repertoires at later times.

This CDR3 is 15 amino acids long. Germline values: CDR1 MDHEN, CDR2 SYDVKM. The V end lost 0 bases, the J end lost 0 bases, and 8 bases lay between the germline ends. In its sample, this clone was seen a few times. Antigen: not known. Busulfan-fludarabine conditioning, marrow transplant, and cyclophosphamide on days +3 and +4 were administered. This sequence was found in a young adult male patient who received an allogeneic stem cell transplant from a related donor, was CMV-positive, and had no GVHD. The graft donor may be the source of some T cells. The sample consisted of PBMCs, taken after allogeneic stem cell transplant with posttransplant cyclophosphamide. This chain uses TRBV28 with TRBJ1-1; possible D gene TRBD1, 5 bases. This CDR3 is CASSLWGGVNTEAFF. The CDR3 DNA reads as TGTGCCAGCAGTTTATGGGGGGGGGTGAACACTGAAGCTTTCTTT.